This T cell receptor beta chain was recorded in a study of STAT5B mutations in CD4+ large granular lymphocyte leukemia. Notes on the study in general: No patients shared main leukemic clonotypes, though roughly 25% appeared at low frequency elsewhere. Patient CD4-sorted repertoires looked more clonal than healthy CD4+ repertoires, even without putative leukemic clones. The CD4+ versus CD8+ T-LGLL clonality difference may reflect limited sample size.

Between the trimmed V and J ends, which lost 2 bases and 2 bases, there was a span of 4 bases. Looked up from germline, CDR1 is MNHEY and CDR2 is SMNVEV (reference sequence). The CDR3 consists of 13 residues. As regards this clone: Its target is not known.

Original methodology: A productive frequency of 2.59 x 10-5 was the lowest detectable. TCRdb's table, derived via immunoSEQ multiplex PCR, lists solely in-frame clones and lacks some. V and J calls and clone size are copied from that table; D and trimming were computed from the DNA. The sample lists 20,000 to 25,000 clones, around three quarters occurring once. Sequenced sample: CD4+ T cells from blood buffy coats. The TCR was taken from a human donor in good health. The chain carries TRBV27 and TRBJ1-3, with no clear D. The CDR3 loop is CASSLAPGNTIYF. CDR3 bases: TGTGCCAGCAGTTTAGCGCCTGGAAACACCATATATTTT.